These 20 T cell receptor beta chains share one sample of origin, sequenced in a study of shared clonotypes between healthy human individuals. Method: immunoSEQ multiplex PCR; TCRdb's copy keeps in-frame clones and lacks some. The table shows under 1,100,000 clones, with around 78% occurring only once. Sample: memory CD4+ T cells from PBMCs. Specified subset: CD45RA-negative fraction. Receptors were obtained from a man younger than 35 in good health. Some clones in this sample may be carry-over from other donors' samples.

The V and J genes are TRBV11-2 and TRBJ2-7; D may be TRBD1 (7 bases). Trimming took off 4 bases at V and 2 bases at J, with 15 bases between the two ends. Germline V CDR1 and CDR2: SGHAT, FQNNGV. This CDR3 contains 15 residues. CDR3: CASSSVRGRTYEQYF. DNA of the CDR3: TGTGCCAGCAGCTCAGTCAGGGGGAGGACCTACGAGCAGTACTTC.

This clone was seen only once. The chain is built from TRBV5-4 and TRBJ2-5, with a tentative D call TRBD2 (5 bases). The CDR3 length is 14 residues. The ends were cut back, 0 bases at V and 7 bases at J, with 13 bases in the middle. CDR1 and CDR2 from the germline V gene are SGHNT and YYREEE (reference sequence). CDR3: CASSLAAPEGTQYF. CDR3 coding DNA: TGTGCCAGCAGCTTGGCCGCGCCTGAGGGGACCCAGTACTTC.

The rearrangement joins TRBV9 to TRBJ2-1, with D hard to call. Germline V gene lookup returns CDR1 SGDLS and CDR2 YYNGEE. Trimming pared 1 base from V and 6 bases from J, leaving 23 bases between. The CDR3 spans 18 residues. CDR3 DNA sequence: TGTGCCAGCAGCGTATTGTGGGGTTCTGGTTTAAGGGCCAATGAGCAGTTCTTC. Its translation: CASSVLWGSGLRANEQFF.

Concerning this clone itself: The junction shows a germline mismatch at one end, possibly a read error. The sample holds other DNA sequences that translate to the same CDR3. The CDR3 bases are TGTGCCAGCAGCCGGCTAGGGGGCAAAGATACGCAGTACTTT. Translating gives CASSRLGGKDTQYF. The chain uses TRBV7-2 and TRBJ2-3; 7 bases are a match to TRBD1. The V gene's germline CDR1 is SGHTA and CDR2 FQGNSA. This CDR3 region has 14 residues.

The CDR3 nucleotides are TGTGCCAGTGGTAAAGCCAAAAACATTCAGTACTTC. Translation: CASGKAKNIQYF. This sequence joins TRBV19 and TRBJ2-4; D is undetermined. V dropped 8 bases and J dropped 0 bases, with 5 bases sitting between them. Germline CDR1 reads LNHDA; CDR2 reads SQIVND (reference sequence). The length of the CDR3 is 12 residues.

The chain uses TRBV11-2 and TRBJ1-1; no reliable D call. The ends were cut back, 1 base at V and 11 bases at J, with 8 bases in the middle. CDR1 is SGHAT, CDR2 FQNNGV, per germline. The CDR3 length is 11 residues. CDR3 region: CASSLGGWAFF. In DNA, the CDR3 is TGTGCCAGCAGCTTAGGAGGATGGGCTTTCTTT.

V usage is TRBV28 and J usage is TRBJ1-5; D call uncertain. The CDR3 is made up of 14 amino acids. CDR1 and CDR2 (germline): MDHEN, SYDVKM. Trimming removed 7 bases from V and 2 bases from J, with 12 bases in between. CDR3 coding DNA: TGTGCCAGCAAATGGATGTCGGGCAATCAGCCCCAGCATTTT. It translates to CASKWMSGNQPQHF.

This clone has only one observation. CDR3 coding DNA: TGTGCCAGCAGGTTGGGGAATCTGCGCACTGAAGCTTTCTTT. Translated, it gives CASRLGNLRTEAFF. The V and J genes are TRBV28 and TRBJ1-1; D gene uncertain. The V end lost 6 bases, the J end lost 4 bases, and 15 bases lay between the germline ends. From germline, CDR1 is MDHEN and CDR2 SYDVKM. The CDR3 has 14 amino acids.

The chain recombines TRBV7-2 with TRBJ2-7; D is perhaps TRBD1 (6 bases). The V gene lost 7 bases and the J gene lost 6 bases, with 22 bases spanning the gap. The CDR3 totals 15 residues. Germline CDR1 SGHTA, CDR2 FQGNSA. CDR3 in DNA: TGTGCCAGCACGGAAAGTAGGGGGTCCCTTACCGAGCAGTACTTC. This codes for CASTESRGSLTEQYF.

As to this clone: This could be a read error, since a much larger clone is one nucleotide away. V usage is TRBV11-3 and J usage is TRBJ2-5, with a possible D match to TRBD2 (6 bases). Germline values: CDR1 SGHNT, CDR2 YENEEA. V dropped 5 bases and J dropped 5 bases, with 9 bases sitting between them. The CDR3 has 12 amino acids. This CDR3 is CASSEGRETQYF. CDR3 bases: TGTGCCAGCAGCGAAGGGAGGGAGACCCAGTACTTC.

DNA of the CDR3: TGCGCCAGCAGCCCTGGGGGCGGGCCGGGGGAGCAGTACTTC. This encodes CASSPGGGPGEQYF. The V and J genes are TRBV5-1 and TRBJ2-7; weak D call: TRBD1 (6 bases). V gave up 4 bases and J gave up 7 bases, with 18 bases separating them. The CDR3 is 14 amino acids. The V gene's germline CDR1 is SGHRS and CDR2 YFSETQ. Variable domain in full (rest from reference TRBV5-1 and TRBJ2-7): KAGVTQTPRYLIKTRGQQVTLSCSPISGHRSVSWYQQTPGQGLQFLFEYFSETQRNKGNFPGRFSGRQFSNSRSEMNVSTLELGDSALYLCASSPGGGPGEQYFGPGTRLTVT.

This chain joins TRBV5-1 and TRBJ1-1; possible D gene TRBD1, 5 bases. The V gene lost 5 bases and the J gene lost 5 bases, with 19 bases spanning the gap. CDR1 is SGHRS and CDR2 is YFSETQ in the germline V gene. The CDR3 extends over 15 amino acids. The CDR3 DNA reads TGCGCCAGCAGTACTGAGACAGCTCGGAGGACTGAAGCTTTCTTT. It encodes CASSTETARRTEAFF.

This rearrangement joins TRBV5-1 to TRBJ2-3; D uncertain. Looked up from germline, CDR1 is SGHRS and CDR2 is YFSETQ. V lost 4 bases to trimming and J lost 5 bases, with 11 bases between them. The CDR3 spans 13 residues. The chain's CDR3 is CASSVIARDTQYF. In nucleotides, the CDR3 is TGCGCCAGCAGCGTCATTGCCAGAGATACGCAGTATTTT.

V is TRBV4-1 and J is TRBJ2-5; D call uncertain. V lost 0 bases and J 3 bases, leaving 11 bases between the germline ends. Germline V CDR1 and CDR2: MGHRA, YSYEKL. The CDR3 length is 15 residues. For the CDR3, the DNA is TGCGCCAGCAGCCAAGATGAGGCGGTGAAAGAGACCCAGTACTTC. Protein: CASSQDEAVKETQYF.

This clone occurred once. V and J are TRBV11-2 and TRBJ1-3; D gene unclear. The germline V and J ends were trimmed by 5 bases and 0 bases, with 14 bases remaining between them. This CDR3 region has 16 residues. Germline lookup yields CDR1 SGHAT and CDR2 FQNNGV. The CDR3 nucleotides read TGTGCCAGCAGCCCAGGAGTTCGTAGCTCTGGAAACACCATATATTTT. Amino acid sequence: CASSPGVRSSGNTIYF.

This chain links TRBV7-2 with TRBJ2-1; no firm D call. The germline V and J ends were trimmed by 2 bases and 6 bases, with 5 bases remaining between them. This CDR3 contains 12 residues. The germline V gene has CDR1 SGHTA and CDR2 FQGNSA. In DNA form, the CDR3 reads TGTGCCAGCAGCTTATTGCCCAATGAGCAGTTCTTC. As protein: CASSLLPNEQFF.

CDR3 nucleotide sequence: TGTGCCAGCAGCGTTAGCGGGAGGACGAACACCGGGGAGCTGTTTTTT. It is translated as CASSVSGRTNTGELFF. This chain joins TRBV9 and TRBJ2-2, with TRBD2 matching 10 bases. CDR1 and CDR2 (germline): SGDLS, YYNGEE. The CDR3 runs 16 residues. Unmatched junction bases numbered 1, after V lost 2 bases and J lost 0 bases.

This chain links TRBV5-4 with TRBJ2-7; perhaps D is TRBD1 or TRBD2 (5 bases each). There are 11 residues in the CDR3. The germline CDR1 and CDR2 sequences are SGHNT and YYREEE (reference sequence). V lost 4 bases and J 9 bases, leaving 11 bases between the germline ends. This CDR3 is CASSGRDGQYF. The CDR3 DNA sequence: TGTGCCAGCAGCGGCCGGGACGGGCAGTACTTC. Combining the CDR3 with reference TRBV5-4 and TRBJ2-7 gives the whole variable domain ETGVTQSPTHLIKTRGQQVTLRCSSQSGHNTVSWYQQALGQGPQFIFQYYREEENGRGNFPPRFSGLQFPNYSSELNVNALELDDSALYLCASSGRDGQYFGPGTRLTVT.

This chain connects TRBV19 to TRBJ2-7, with 7 positions matching TRBD2. Trimming took 6 bases from V and 4 from J; bases not matched to a gene: 9. This CDR3 spans 14 amino acids. CDR1 is LNHDA and CDR2 is SQIVND in the germline V gene (reference sequence). The CDR3 reads CASREGLAAYEQYF. The DNA of the CDR3 is TGTGCCAGTAGGGAGGGTCTAGCGGCATACGAGCAGTACTTC.

The gene calls are TRBV11-1 and TRBJ2-7; 8 nucleotides match TRBD1. In germline, CDR1 is SGHAT, CDR2 FQDESV (reference sequence). There are 14 residues in the CDR3. J gave up 2 bases and V 9 bases, and 9 bases lay outside the gene matches. The CDR3 DNA follows: TGTGCCAGTACCTCCGACAGGGGTGCCTACGAGCAGTACTTC. It encodes CASTSDRGAYEQYF.